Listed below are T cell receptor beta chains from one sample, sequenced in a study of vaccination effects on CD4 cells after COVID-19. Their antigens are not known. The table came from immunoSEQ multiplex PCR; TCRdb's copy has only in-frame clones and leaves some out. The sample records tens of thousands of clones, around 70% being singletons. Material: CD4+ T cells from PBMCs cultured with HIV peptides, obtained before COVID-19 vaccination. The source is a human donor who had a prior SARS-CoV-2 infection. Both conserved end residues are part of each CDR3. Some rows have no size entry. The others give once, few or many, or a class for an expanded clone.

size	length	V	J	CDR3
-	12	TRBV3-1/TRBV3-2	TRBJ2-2	CASSQNPGELFF
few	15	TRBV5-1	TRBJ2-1	CASSSSGRAYNEQFF
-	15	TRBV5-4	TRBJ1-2	CASSRTGVGFYGYTF
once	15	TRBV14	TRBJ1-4	CASSQDLRTNEKLFF
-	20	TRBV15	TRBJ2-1	CATSRDFRLAGGPGYNEQFF
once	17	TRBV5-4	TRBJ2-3	CASSSALAGGYTDTQYF
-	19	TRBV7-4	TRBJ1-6	CASSIPGQASYSYNSPLHF
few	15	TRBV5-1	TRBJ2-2	CASSFFRGYTGELFF
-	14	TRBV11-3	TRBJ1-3	CASSSRYSGNTIYF
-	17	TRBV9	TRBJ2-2	CASSPSTSGGASGELFF
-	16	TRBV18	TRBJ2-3	CASSLGLAGALDTQYF
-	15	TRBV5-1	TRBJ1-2	CASSQIGGRDYGYTF
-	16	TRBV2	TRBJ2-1	CASSASIPNSYNEQFF
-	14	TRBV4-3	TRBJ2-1	CASSRPGRYNEQFF
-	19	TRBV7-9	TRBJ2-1	CASSFFYSRGKDGRNEQFF
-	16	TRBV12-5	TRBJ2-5	CASGLPVAGVIETQYF
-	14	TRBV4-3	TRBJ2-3	CASSFRQSTDTQYF
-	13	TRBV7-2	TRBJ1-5	CASSGRGNQPQHF
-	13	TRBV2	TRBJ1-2	CASSVDRGYGYTF
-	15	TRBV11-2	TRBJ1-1	CASSPTTNVNTEAFF
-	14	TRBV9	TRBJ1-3	CASSPRISGNTIYF
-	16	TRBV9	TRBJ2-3	CASSAHSGRSTDTQYF
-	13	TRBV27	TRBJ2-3	CASSSRGTDTQYF